This T cell receptor (beta chain) was observed in a study of beta chain features in type 1 diabetes. Study-level background: Similarity in age, gender and cell yields was seen between patients and healthy donors. Study conclusions and caveats: The question left open here concerned HLA type influencing TCRB rearrangement. In the patient group, naive, central memory and Treg TCRB repertoires seemed more alike than in the healthy donor group. Sequencing the cDNA could make cells with high TCR expression show up more than they should. Type 1 diabetes patients had TCRB CDR3s that were shorter (moderately but significantly so) in all four CD4+ subsets.

Details on this clone: Antigen unknown.

As every portion of the isolated RNA was reverse transcribed, the sequencing read expressed TCRB transcripts. The protocol was immunoSEQ multiplex PCR, while the TCRdb copy is restricted to in-frame clones and leaves out a portion. The top ten clones hold less than 0.02% of a sample with roughly 290,000 clones, over 14% of them seen once. This receptor was obtained from a man between 18 and 29 years old with type 1 diabetes. Sequencing was done on a sample of naive CD4+ T cells from blood.

CDR3 protein: CASSPAPGAGYGYTF. The CDR3 nucleotides are TGCGCCAGCAGCCCTGCCCCGGGTGCGGGCTATGGCTACACCTTC. V is TRBV4-1 and J is TRBJ1-2, with no clear D. This CDR3 contains 15 residues. V was shortened by 4 bases and J by 4 bases, with 16 bases between the two germline ends. CDR1 is MGHRA and CDR2 is YSYEKL in the germline V gene.